This T cell receptor beta chain emerged from a study of graft-versus-host responses after intestinal transplantation. Study-wide background: Recipients received multivisceral, liver-intestinal, or isolated intestinal transplants. Among the recipients, all got anti-thymocyte globulin induction and then tacrolimus and steroids for around three years. Study findings and constraints: Levels of circulating GvH clones at their peak were associated with early post-transplant HvG declines. GvH clones surfaced in recipient marrow, some emerging earlier in ileum or blood.

Here immunoSEQ multiplex PCR was the method, and the copy in TCRdb shows in-frame clones only, minus some. Of around 120,000 clones in the sample, 80% to 95% were seen once. The V and J ends lost 5 bases and 3 bases respectively, with 14 bases between them. The CDR3 totals 14 residues. CDR1 is MNHEY and CDR2 is SVGAGI in the germline V gene. This clone was recorded only once. What it binds is unknown. The material sequenced was unstimulated CD4+ T cells sorted from spleen or lymph node cells, taken before intestinal transplant. The TCR sequence derives from a human donor who received an intestinal transplant. The chain links TRBV6-5 to TRBJ2-7; tentatively, D is TRBD1 or TRBD2 (5 bases each). DNA of the CDR3: TGTGCCAGCAGTAAACCGGGACGGGGCTACGAGCAGTACTTC. As protein: CASSKPGRGYEQYF.